This is a list of T cell receptor beta chains from one sample in a study of blood T cell repertoires in COVID-19. Repertoires were generated with immunoSEQ multiplex PCR, while TCRdb's copy carries only in-frame clones and drops some. The data hold fewer than 250,000 clones, with approximately 85% observed a single time. What was sequenced was peripheral blood. The receptors come from a man aged 45-60 years with acute or convalescent COVID-19. Both conserved end residues are part of each CDR3. D genes are given only for firm matches. Only part of the rows carry a size: once, few, many, or a class if the clone is expanded.

D	size	V	J	DNA	CDR3
TRBD2	NA	TRBV10-3	TRBJ2-1	TGTGCCACCTTAACGGGGGGTAACAATGAGCAGTTCTTC	CATLTGGNNEQFF
TRBD1	NA	TRBV18	TRBJ1-1	TGTGCCAGCTCACGTACAGGGGGCAGGACTGAAGCTTTCTTT	CASSRTGGRTEAFF
TRBD1	NA	TRBV27	TRBJ2-3	TGTGCCAGCAGTTTCAAACTCTCAAACAGGGGGTCCCGGGTTGGAGATACGCAGTATTTT	CASSFKLSNRGSRVGDTQYF
TRBD2	NA	TRBV5-4	TRBJ2-3	TGTGCCAGCAGCTCAACGACTAGCGGGAGGCCAGATACGCAGTATTTT	CASSSTTSGRPDTQYF
NA	NA	TRBV25-1	TRBJ2-5	TGTGCCAGCAGTGAACTAGAGAAGGAGACCCAGTACTTC	CASSELEKETQYF
TRBD2	NA	TRBV11-3	TRBJ2-7	TGTGCCAGCAGCTTAAACCCGGGAGGGGAGTACGAGCAGTACTTC	CASSLNPGGEYEQYF
NA	NA	TRBV19	TRBJ1-1	TGTGCCTGTAGGTCCATGAACACTGAAGCTTTCTTT	CACRSMNTEAFF
TRBD1	NA	TRBV28	TRBJ1-1	TGTGCCAGCACTACCCCCGGAGGGGGCGCCGGTGAAGCTTTCTTT	CASTTPGGGAGEAFF
TRBD2	NA	TRBV6-2/TRBV6-3	TRBJ2-5	TGTGCCAGCAGCCCTTGGGGTAGCGGGAGCCCGGAGACCCAGTACTTC	CASSPWGSGSPETQYF
NA	once	TRBV19	TRBJ2-3	TGTGCCAGTAGTATTAGTGTCGGGACGCAGTATTTT	CASSISVGTQYF
NA	NA	TRBV19	TRBJ2-1	TGTGCCAGTAGTATGGGGGTGAGGGAGGTTTTTGAGGAGCAGTTCTTC	CASSMGVREVFEEQFF